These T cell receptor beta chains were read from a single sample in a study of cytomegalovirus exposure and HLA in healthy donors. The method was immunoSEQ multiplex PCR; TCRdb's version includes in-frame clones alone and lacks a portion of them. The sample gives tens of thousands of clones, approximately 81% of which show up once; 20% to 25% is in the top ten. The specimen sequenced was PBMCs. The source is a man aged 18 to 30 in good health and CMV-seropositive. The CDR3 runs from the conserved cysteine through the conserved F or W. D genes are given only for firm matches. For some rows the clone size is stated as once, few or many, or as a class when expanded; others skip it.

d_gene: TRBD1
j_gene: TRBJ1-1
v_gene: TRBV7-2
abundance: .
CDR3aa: CASSLALGIDRGTTEAFF
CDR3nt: TGTGCCAGCAGCTTAGCGCTGGGGATAGACAGGGGTACGACTGAAGCTTTCTTT

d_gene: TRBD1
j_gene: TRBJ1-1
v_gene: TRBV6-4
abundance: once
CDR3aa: CASRPSGSAGQGNTEAFF
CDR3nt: TGTGCCAGCAGGCCTAGCGGTTCTGCGGGACAGGGGAACACTGAAGCTTTCTTT

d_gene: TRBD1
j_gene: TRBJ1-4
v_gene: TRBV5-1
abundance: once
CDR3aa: CASSLAGLRDRDEKLFF
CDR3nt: TGCGCCAGCAGCTTGGCAGGCCTCCGGGACAGGGATGAAAAACTGTTTTTT

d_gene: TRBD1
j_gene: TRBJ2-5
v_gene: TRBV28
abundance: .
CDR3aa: CASRYTGAIQETQYF
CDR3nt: TGTGCCAGCAGGTATACAGGGGCTATCCAAGAGACCCAGTACTTC

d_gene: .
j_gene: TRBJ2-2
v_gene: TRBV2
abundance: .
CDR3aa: CASSEVVFSGELFF
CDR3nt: TGTGCCAGCAGTGAAGTCGTATTTTCCGGGGAGCTGTTTTTT

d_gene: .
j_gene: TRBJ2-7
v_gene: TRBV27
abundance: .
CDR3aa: CASSLIPTVGGHEQYF
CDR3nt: TGTGCCAGCAGTTTAATCCCTACAGTTGGGGGCCACGAGCAGTACTTC

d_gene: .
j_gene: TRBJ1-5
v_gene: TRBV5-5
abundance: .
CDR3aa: CASSFEAYSNQPQHF
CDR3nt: TGTGCCAGCAGCTTTGAGGCTTATAGCAATCAGCCCCAGCATTTT

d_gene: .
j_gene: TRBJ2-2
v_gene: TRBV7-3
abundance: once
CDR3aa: CASSLNPGVAGELFF
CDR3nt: TGTGCCAGCAGCTTAAACCCAGGGGTAGCCGGGGAGCTGTTTTTT

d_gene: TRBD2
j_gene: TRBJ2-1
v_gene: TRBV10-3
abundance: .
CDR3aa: CAISEPERGEQFF
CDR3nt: TGTGCCATCAGTGAGCCCGAGCGGGGTGAGCAGTTCTTC

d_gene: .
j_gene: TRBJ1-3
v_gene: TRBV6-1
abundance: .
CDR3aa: CASSVLSRSGNTIYF
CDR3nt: TGTGCCAGCAGTGTCCTAAGTCGCTCTGGAAACACCATATATTTT

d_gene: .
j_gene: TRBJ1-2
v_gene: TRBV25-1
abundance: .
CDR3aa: CVSSDGQGSSYTF
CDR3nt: TGTGTCAGCAGTGATGGTCAGGGGTCGAGCTACACCTTC

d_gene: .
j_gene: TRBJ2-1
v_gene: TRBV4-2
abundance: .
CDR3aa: CASSQGGGDSYNEQFF
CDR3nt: TGTGCCAGCAGCCAAGGCGGCGGGGACTCCTACAATGAGCAGTTCTTC

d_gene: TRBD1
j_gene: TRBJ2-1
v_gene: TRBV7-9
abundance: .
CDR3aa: CASSLPGGGEQFF
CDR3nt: TGTGCCAGCAGCTTACCAGGGGGCGGTGAGCAGTTCTTC

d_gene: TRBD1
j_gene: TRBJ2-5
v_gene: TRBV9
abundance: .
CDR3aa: CASSDGDSQETQYF
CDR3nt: TGTGCCAGCAGCGACGGGGACAGCCAAGAGACCCAGTACTTC

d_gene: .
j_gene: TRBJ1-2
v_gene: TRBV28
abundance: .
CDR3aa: CASTPWGGVGYGYTF
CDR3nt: TGTGCCAGCACCCCTTGGGGAGGAGTCGGGTATGGCTACACCTTC

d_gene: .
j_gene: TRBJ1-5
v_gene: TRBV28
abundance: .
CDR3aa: CASSFQGNNQPQHF
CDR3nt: TGTGCCAGCAGTTTTCAGGGAAACAATCAGCCCCAGCATTTT

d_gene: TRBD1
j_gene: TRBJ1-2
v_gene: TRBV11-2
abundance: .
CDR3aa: CASSLYRGQGYTF
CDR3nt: TGTGCCAGCAGCTTATACAGGGGGCAAGGCTACACCTTC

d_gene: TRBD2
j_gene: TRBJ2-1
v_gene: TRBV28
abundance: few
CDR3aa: CASSSTSGSYNEQFF
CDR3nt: TGTGCCAGCAGTTCTACTAGCGGGAGCTACAATGAGCAGTTCTTC

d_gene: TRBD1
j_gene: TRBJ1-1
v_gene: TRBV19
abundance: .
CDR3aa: CASSTPGQGRDTEAFF
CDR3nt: TGTGCCAGTAGTACCCCCGGACAGGGAAGGGACACTGAAGCTTTCTTT

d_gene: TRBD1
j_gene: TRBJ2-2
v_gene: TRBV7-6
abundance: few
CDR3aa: CASSPGQGEHGGELFF
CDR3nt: TGTGCCAGCAGCCCCGGACAGGGGGAACACGGAGGGGAGCTGTTTTTT

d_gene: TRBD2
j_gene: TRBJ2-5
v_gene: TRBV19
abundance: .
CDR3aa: CASRASGKETQYF
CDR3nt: TGTGCCAGTCGGGCCAGCGGGAAAGAGACCCAGTACTTC

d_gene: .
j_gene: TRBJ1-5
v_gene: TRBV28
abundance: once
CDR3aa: CASSLLTGQPQHF
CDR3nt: TGTGCCAGCAGTTTGTTGACAGGTCAGCCCCAGCATTTT

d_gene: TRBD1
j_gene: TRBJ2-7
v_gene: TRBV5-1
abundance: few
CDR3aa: CASSPDRVSPYEQYF
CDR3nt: TGCGCCAGCAGCCCCGACAGGGTATCTCCCTACGAGCAGTACTTC

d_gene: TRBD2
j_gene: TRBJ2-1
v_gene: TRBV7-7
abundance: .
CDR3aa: CASSPTLAGGRFNEQFF
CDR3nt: TGTGCCAGCAGCCCGACTTTGGCGGGAGGTCGGTTCAATGAGCAGTTCTTC

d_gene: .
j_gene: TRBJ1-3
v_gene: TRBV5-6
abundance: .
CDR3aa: CASSLATGMMNTIYF
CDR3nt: TGTGCCAGCAGCTTGGCCACAGGGATGATGAACACCATATATTTT

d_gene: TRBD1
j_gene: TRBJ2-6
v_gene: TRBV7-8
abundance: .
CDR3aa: CASSLPQGQGGPTGANVLTF
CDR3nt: TGTGCCAGCAGCTTACCTCAGGGACAGGGGGGTCCGACTGGGGCCAACGTCCTGACTTTC

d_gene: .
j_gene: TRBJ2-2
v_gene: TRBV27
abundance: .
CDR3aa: CASMRLTNTGELFF
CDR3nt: TGTGCCAGCATGCGGCTGACGAACACCGGGGAGCTGTTTTTT

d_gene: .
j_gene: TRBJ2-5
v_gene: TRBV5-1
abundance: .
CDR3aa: CASSSGQTQETQYF
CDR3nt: TGCGCCAGCAGCTCCGGACAGACCCAAGAGACCCAGTACTTC

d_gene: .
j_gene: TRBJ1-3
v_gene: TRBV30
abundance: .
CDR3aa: CAWRNLNAGNTIYF
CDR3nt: TGTGCCTGGAGGAATTTAAACGCGGGAAACACCATATATTTT

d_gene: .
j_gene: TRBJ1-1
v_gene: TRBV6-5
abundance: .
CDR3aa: CASSYVGSRAGAFF
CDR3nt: TGTGCCAGCAGTTACGTAGGGAGCCGGGCCGGGGCTTTCTTT

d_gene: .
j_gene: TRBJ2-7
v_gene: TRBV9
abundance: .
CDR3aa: CASSVDFSYEQYF
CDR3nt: TGTGCCAGCAGCGTGGACTTCTCCTACGAGCAGTACTTC

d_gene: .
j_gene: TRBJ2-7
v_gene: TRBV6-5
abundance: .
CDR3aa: CASSTAGLTLREQYF
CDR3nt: TGTGCCAGCAGTACCGCGGGACTCACCCTACGAGAGCAGTACTTC

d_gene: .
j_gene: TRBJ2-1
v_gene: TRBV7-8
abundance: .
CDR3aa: CASSLVRVNEQFF
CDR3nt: TGTGCCAGCAGCTTAGTACGGGTGAATGAGCAGTTCTTC

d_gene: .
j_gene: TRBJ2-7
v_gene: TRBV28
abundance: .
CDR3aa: CASRRSGFWYSYEQYF
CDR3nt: TGTGCCAGCAGGCGATCAGGGTTCTGGTATAGCTACGAGCAGTACTTC

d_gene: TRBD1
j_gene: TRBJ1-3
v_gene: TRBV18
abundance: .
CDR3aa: CASSPHRGRKRNTIYF
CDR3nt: TGTGCCAGCTCACCGCACAGGGGCCGCAAGAGAAACACCATATATTTT

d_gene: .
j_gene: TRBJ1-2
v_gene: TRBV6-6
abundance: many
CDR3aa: CASSYPQDAPAYGYTF
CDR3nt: TGTGCCAGCAGTTACCCGCAGGATGCCCCCGCGTATGGCTACACCTTC

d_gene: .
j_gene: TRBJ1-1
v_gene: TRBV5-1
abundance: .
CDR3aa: CASSLGQTITEAFF
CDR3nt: TGCGCCAGCAGCTTGGGGCAGACTATCACTGAAGCTTTCTTT

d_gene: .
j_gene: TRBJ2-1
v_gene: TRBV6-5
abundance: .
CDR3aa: CASSTPRFRGNEQFF
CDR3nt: TGTGCCAGCAGTACCCCTAGGTTTAGGGGCAATGAGCAGTTCTTC

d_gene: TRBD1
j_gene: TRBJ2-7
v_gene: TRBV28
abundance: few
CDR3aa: CASKDIGTGTDF
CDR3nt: TGTGCCAGCAAGGACATTGGGACAGGGACCGACTTC

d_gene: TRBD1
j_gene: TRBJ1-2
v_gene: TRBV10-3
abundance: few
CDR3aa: CAIGTGGYGYTF
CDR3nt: TGTGCCATAGGGACAGGGGGCTATGGCTACACCTTC

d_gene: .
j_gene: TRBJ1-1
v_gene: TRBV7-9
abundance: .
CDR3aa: CASSLLLTANTEAFF
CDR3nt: TGTGCCAGCAGCTTACTCCTGACAGCGAACACTGAAGCTTTCTTT

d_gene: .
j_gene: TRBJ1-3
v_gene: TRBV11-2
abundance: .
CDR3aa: CASSLVGGSSGNTIYF
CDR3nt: TGTGCCAGCAGCTTAGTTGGGGGCAGCTCTGGAAACACCATATATTTT

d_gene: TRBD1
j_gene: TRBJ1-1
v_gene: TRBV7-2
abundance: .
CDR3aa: CASSSGQGYTEAFF
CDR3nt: TGTGCCAGCAGCTCGGGACAGGGGTACACTGAAGCTTTCTTT

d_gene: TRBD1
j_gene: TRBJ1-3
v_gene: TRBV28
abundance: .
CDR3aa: CASSLPPGQGKNTIYF
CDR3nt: TGTGCCAGCAGTCTCCCACCGGGACAGGGTAAAAACACCATATATTTT

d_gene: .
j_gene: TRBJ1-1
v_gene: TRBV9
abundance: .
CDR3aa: CASSVALQDTEAFF
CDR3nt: TGTGCCAGCAGCGTAGCTCTGCAGGACACTGAAGCTTTCTTT

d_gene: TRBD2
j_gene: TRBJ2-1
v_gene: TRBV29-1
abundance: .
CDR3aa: CSGTGTSGFSSYNEQFF
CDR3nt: TGCAGCGGGACCGGGACTAGCGGGTTTAGCTCCTACAATGAGCAGTTCTTC

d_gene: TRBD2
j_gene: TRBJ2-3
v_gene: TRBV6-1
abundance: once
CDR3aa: CASSELSTKRIAGEAVRGTDTQYF
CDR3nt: TGTGCCAGCAGTGAATTGAGCACCAAGAGGATAGCGGGAGAAGCTGTACGGGGCACAGATACGCAGTATTTT

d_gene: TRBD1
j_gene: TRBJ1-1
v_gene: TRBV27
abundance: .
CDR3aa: CASSHPGTGGTEAFF
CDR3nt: TGTGCCAGCAGTCACCCAGGGACAGGGGGCACTGAAGCTTTCTTT

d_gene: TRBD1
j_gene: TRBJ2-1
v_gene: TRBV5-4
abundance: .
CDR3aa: CASSLQGIYNEQFF
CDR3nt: TGTGCCAGCAGCTTACAGGGGATATACAATGAGCAGTTCTTC

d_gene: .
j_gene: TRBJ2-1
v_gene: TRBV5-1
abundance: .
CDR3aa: CASSERLATHEQFF
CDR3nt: TGCGCCAGCAGCGAGCGTCTAGCGACGCATGAGCAGTTCTTC

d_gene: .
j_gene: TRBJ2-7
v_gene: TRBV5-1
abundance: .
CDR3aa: CASSLGAGDYEQYF
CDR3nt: TGCGCCAGCAGCTTGGGGGCCGGGGACTACGAGCAGTACTTC

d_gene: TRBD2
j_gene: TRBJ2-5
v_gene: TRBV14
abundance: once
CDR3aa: CASSHKWRGGSAETQYF
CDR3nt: TGTGCCAGCAGCCACAAATGGCGGGGGGGTTCGGCGGAGACCCAGTACTTC

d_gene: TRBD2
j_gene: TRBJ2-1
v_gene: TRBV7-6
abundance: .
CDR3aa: CASSPLAGGLSYNEQFF
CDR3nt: TGTGCCAGCAGCCCCCTAGCGGGAGGGTTGTCCTACAATGAGCAGTTCTTC

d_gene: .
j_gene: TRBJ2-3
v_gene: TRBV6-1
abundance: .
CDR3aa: CASSDHRVLQYF
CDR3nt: TGTGCCAGCAGTGACCACAGGGTTCTGCAGTATTTT